Following are 29 T cell receptor beta chains from one sample sequenced in a study of T cell responses to AZD1222 COVID-19 vaccine. Some clones are missing from TCRdb's copy, which holds only in-frame ones; the method was immunoSEQ multiplex PCR. The repertoire has around 130,000 clones, about 89% of them found once; the top ten carry 7% to 9%. The specimen was peripheral blood, collected 28 days after the second dose of the MenACWY control vaccine. All receptors come from an adult who received the MenACWY meningococcal vaccine as a control.

The chain is built from TRBV19 and TRBJ2-7; 8 positions agree with TRBD2. The CDR3 runs to 14 residues. Germline V gives CDR1 LNHDA, CDR2 SQIVND (reference sequence). Losses at the gene ends were 6 bases for V and 0 bases for J; bases not matched to a gene: 4. The CDR3 DNA reads as TGTGCCAGTAGGGGCGGGGGGACCTCCTACGAGCAGTACTTC. This gives the protein CASRGGGTSYEQYF.

The chain uses TRBV28 and TRBJ1-5; perhaps TRBD1 as D (6 bases). CDR3 length: 17 amino acids. V lost 6 bases to trimming and J lost 2 bases, with 20 bases between them. The V gene's germline CDR1 is MDHEN and CDR2 SYDVKM. The CDR3 sequence is CASSMTGGHGGNQPQHF. The CDR3 DNA reads as TGTGCCAGCAGCATGACCGGGGGCCATGGGGGCAATCAGCCCCAGCATTTT.

The chain uses TRBV30 and TRBJ1-1; 8 bases are shared with TRBD1. The CDR3 sequence is 18 residues long. Germline loops: CDR1 GTSNPN, CDR2 SVGIG (reference sequence). Trimming took 4 bases from V and 3 from J; bases not matched to a gene: 19. The CDR3 coding sequence is TGTGCCTGGAATAAAATAAAGACAGGGGCGAGGTTAGACACTGAAGCTTTCTTT. Protein: CAWNKIKTGARLDTEAFF.

J is TRBJ2-7 and V is TRBV6-2 or TRBV6-3; the D gene is possibly TRBD2 (5 bases). V lost 5 bases, J lost 4 bases, and 9 bases lay in between. Per germline, CDR1 MNHEY and CDR2 SVGEGT. The CDR3 sequence is 12 residues long. The DNA for the CDR3 is TGTGCCAGCAGTAGGAGCGGATACGAGCAGTACTTC. Protein: CASSRSGYEQYF.

The chain couples TRBV12-3 or TRBV12-4 to TRBJ2-1, with D possibly called TRBD1 or TRBD2 (6 bases each). V gave up 2 bases and J gave up 7 bases, with 9 bases separating them. This CDR3 is built from 13 residues. The CDR3, as DNA: TGTGCCAGCAGTTTATGGAGGGGGAATGAGCAGTTCTTC. Amino acids: CASSLWRGNEQFF.

This clone was observed a single time. The chain is built from TRBV19 and TRBJ1-1; weak D call: TRBD1 (5 bases). From germline, CDR1 is LNHDA and CDR2 SQIVND (reference sequence). Between the trimmed V and J ends, which lost 4 bases and 8 bases, there was a span of 26 bases. The CDR3 contains 17 residues. DNA for the CDR3: TGTGCCAGTAGTACCGCCCCCGAGGCCAATAGGGGCCCAGAAGCTTTCTTT. It is translated as CASSTAPEANRGPEAFF.

The CDR3 protein is CASSPGWVNEQYF. DNA for the CDR3: TGTGCCAGCAGCCCCGGTTGGGTCAACGAGCAGTACTTC. The genes are TRBV7-2 and TRBJ2-7; the D is unclear. The CDR3 is made up of 13 amino acids. The germline V and J ends were trimmed by 5 bases and 5 bases, with 13 bases remaining between them. The germline CDR1 and CDR2 sequences are SGHTA and FQGNSA.

The chain's CDR3 is CASSPGTSGETQYF. CDR3 nucleotides: TGTGCCAGCAGCCCAGGGACTAGCGGAGAGACCCAGTACTTC. V usage is TRBV7-2 and J usage is TRBJ2-5; 11 nucleotides align to TRBD2. Unmatched junction bases numbered 3, after V lost 5 bases and J lost 4 bases. Per the germline V gene, CDR1 is SGHTA and CDR2 is FQGNSA. The CDR3 is 14 residues long. Using reference TRBV7-2 and TRBJ2-5 for the parts outside the CDR3, the full variable domain is GAGVSQSPSNKVTEKGKDVELRCDPISGHTALYWYRQSLGQGLEFLIYFQGNSAPDKSGLPSDRFSAERTGGSVSTLTIQRTQQEDSAVYLCASSPGTSGETQYFGPGTRLLVL.

This clone was counted a few times. This chain's CDR3 is CASSLAGSGANTGELFF. CDR3 DNA: TGCGCCAGCAGCTTGGCAGGCAGTGGCGCGAACACCGGGGAGCTGTTTTTT. The rearrangement uses TRBV5-1 and TRBJ2-2, with no clear D. This CDR3 contains 17 residues. Trimming stripped 0 bases from V and 0 bases from J, with 12 bases between. Germline CDR1 SGHRS, CDR2 YFSETQ.

The CDR3 DNA sequence: TGTGCCAGTTGCCAATCCAGGGTTCAAGAGACCCAGTACTTC. Amino acids: CASCQSRVQETQYF. The chain is built from TRBV28 and TRBJ2-5, with a weak D call TRBD1 (5 bases). CDR3 size: 14 residues. The V and J ends lost 9 bases and 2 bases respectively, with 16 bases between them. CDR1 is MDHEN and CDR2 is SYDVKM in the germline V gene. The full variable domain, with the rest looked up from reference TRBV28 and TRBJ2-5, is DVKVTQSSRYLVKRTGEKVFLECVQDMDHENMFWYRQDPGLGLRLIYFSYDVKMKEKGDIPEGYSVSREKKERFSLILESASTNQTSMYLCASCQSRVQETQYFGPGTRLLVL.

The chain has TRBV2 and TRBJ1-1, with D possibly TRBD1 on 6 matching bases. The CDR3 has 15 residues. The ends were cut back, 10 bases at V and 0 bases at J, with 18 bases in the middle. Per germline, CDR1 SNHLY and CDR2 FYNNEI. The CDR3, as DNA: TGTGCCACTGGGGGTCCCACAGGGTTGAACACTGAAGCTTTCTTT. This codes for CATGGPTGLNTEAFF.

The chain has TRBV19 and TRBJ2-4, with D tentatively TRBD2 (6 bases). Germline V gives CDR1 LNHDA, CDR2 SQIVND (reference sequence). The CDR3 spans 15 residues. V was pared by 5 bases and J by 0 bases, with 11 bases between. CDR3 DNA: TGTGCCAGTAGTCCTCCCGGGAGAGCCAAAAACATTCAGTACTTC. This translates into CASSPPGRAKNIQYF.

The V and J genes are TRBV20-1 and TRBJ2-3; 9 nucleotides align to TRBD2. CDR1 is DFQATT and CDR2 is SNEGSKA in the germline V gene (reference sequence). The CDR3 runs 16 residues. Trimming cost V 3 bases and J 1 base; bases outside gene matches: 8. The CDR3 spells CSASLGGGAGTDTQYF. For the CDR3, the DNA is TGCAGTGCTAGTTTAGGCGGGGGGGCTGGCACAGATACGCAGTATTTT.

This chain joins TRBV6-6 and TRBJ2-2, with 8 positions matching TRBD1. The CDR3 sequence is 16 residues long. Unmatched junction bases numbered 8, after V lost 2 bases and J lost 6 bases. Germline V gene data show CDR1 as MNHNY and CDR2 as SVGAGI (reference sequence). CDR3 amino acids: CASSYRDRRNAGELFF. The CDR3 coding sequence is TGTGCCAGCAGTTACAGGGACAGGAGAAATGCCGGGGAGCTGTTTTTT.

The CDR3 DNA is TGTGCCAGCAGGGACAGGGAGGGCACTGAAGCTTTCTTT. Translated: CASRDREGTEAFF. The rearrangement uses TRBV11-3 and TRBJ1-1; 8 bases line up with TRBD1. The CDR3 loop spans 13 amino acids. V lost 6 bases, J lost 4 bases, and 4 bases stayed unmatched. The germline V gene has CDR1 SGHNT and CDR2 YENEEA.

This clone was counted a single time. The rearrangement uses TRBV19 and TRBJ2-2, with unresolved D. Germline CDR1 is LNHDA and CDR2 is SQIVND (reference sequence). V lost 3 bases, J lost 0 bases, and 11 bases lay in between. This CDR3 contains 16 residues. The CDR3 nucleotides read TGTGCCAGTAGTATGCCTGGCCCTTCGAACACCGGGGAGCTGTTTTTT. Translated: CASSMPGPSNTGELFF.

The rearrangement links TRBV10-3 to TRBJ2-7, with 8 bases identical to TRBD2. The CDR3 runs to 12 residues. The germline V gene has CDR1 ENHRY and CDR2 SYGVKD. Trimming removed 10 bases from V and 2 bases from J; junction bases left unmatched: 4. CDR3 region: CATSGGPYEQYF. The CDR3, as DNA: TGTGCCACGTCGGGAGGGCCCTACGAGCAGTACTTC.

J is TRBJ1-3 and V is TRBV7-2; D gene unclear. Trimming left V 1 base short and J 0 bases short, with 13 bases between. Looked up from germline, CDR1 is SGHTA and CDR2 is FQGNSA. This CDR3 region has 17 residues. DNA for the CDR3: TGTGCCAGCAGCTTAGGTGGGTGGATGAGCTCTGGAAACACCATATATTTT. Translating gives CASSLGGWMSSGNTIYF.

The V and J genes are TRBV9 and TRBJ1-4; TRBD1 might be the D (5 bases). The CDR3 consists of 16 residues. CDR1 and CDR2 from the germline V gene are SGDLS and YYNGEE. V lost 4 bases, J lost 7 bases, and 20 bases lay in between. The CDR3 region is CASSPNPGTKGEKLFF. The DNA of the CDR3 is TGTGCCAGCAGCCCCAATCCCGGGACTAAAGGTGAAAAACTGTTTTTT.

V and J are TRBV7-2 and TRBJ1-1; 10 positions match TRBD1. Germline CDR1 reads SGHTA; CDR2 reads FQGNSA. CDR3 size: 18 residues. Losses at the gene ends were 2 bases for V and 0 bases for J; bases not matched to a gene: 9. CDR3 nucleotides: TGTGCCAGCAGCTTACCCGACAGGGGGCAAACGGTGAACACTGAAGCTTTCTTT. Translating it yields CASSLPDRGQTVNTEAFF.

The rearrangement joins TRBV6-5 to TRBJ2-5; 9 bases are a match to TRBD2. The CDR3 extends over 14 amino acids. Germline lookup yields CDR1 MNHEY and CDR2 SVGAGI. V shed 8 bases and J 2 bases; nucleotides not matched to a gene: 6. The chain's CDR3 is CASGFSGGQETQYF. In DNA, the CDR3 is TGTGCCAGCGGTTTTAGCGGGGGACAAGAGACCCAGTACTTC.

This sequence joins TRBV4-3 and TRBJ1-4; TRBD1 matches at 8 bases. CDR1 is LGHNA and CDR2 is YSLEER in the germline V gene. The CDR3 consists of 14 residues. V lost 0 bases and J lost 8; bases outside the gene matches: 2. Here the CDR3 reads CASSQDRGREKLFF. Written as DNA, the CDR3 is TGCGCCAGCAGCCAAGACAGGGGGCGCGAAAAACTGTTTTTT.

CDR3 in DNA: TGTGCCAGCAACGTAGTAGGGAACACCGGGGAGCTGTTTTTT. Translating gives CASNVVGNTGELFF. The gene calls are TRBV6-5 and TRBJ2-2; the D is unclear. Germline-derived CDR1 and CDR2 are MNHEY and SVGAGI. The CDR3 is made up of 14 amino acids. Trimming took off 7 bases at V and 1 base at J, with 10 bases between the two ends.

DNA for the CDR3: TGTGCCAGCAGTGATTCGGTCACAAACTTGGCTGAAAAACTGTTTTTT. Translating gives CASSDSVTNLAEKLFF. The chain joins TRBV25-1 to TRBJ1-4; D unresolved. CDR3 size: 16 residues. Germline-derived CDR1 and CDR2 are MGHDK and SYGVNS. The V gene lost 3 bases and the J gene lost 7 bases, with 18 bases spanning the gap.

The chain recombines TRBV30 with TRBJ2-5; 8 bases map to TRBD2. CDR3 size: 15 residues. The V gene's germline CDR1 is GTSNPN and CDR2 SVGIG (reference sequence). The V and J ends lost 0 bases and 4 bases, in that order; junction bases with no gene match: 7. CDR3 region: CAWSVLAGLGETQYF. CDR3 DNA sequence: TGTGCCTGGAGTGTCTTAGCGGGGTTAGGAGAGACCCAGTACTTC.

The V gene is TRBV12-3 or TRBV12-4, the J gene TRBJ2-5; D uncertain. V was pared by 8 bases and J by 0 bases, with 7 bases between. This CDR3 is 12 amino acids long. For the CDR3, the DNA is TGTGCCAGCCAGGACCACCAAGAGACCCAGTACTTC. It specifies CASQDHQETQYF.

The chain carries TRBV7-9 and TRBJ2-7; 9 positions agree with TRBD2. The ends lost 5 bases at V and 0 bases at J; junction bases unmatched: 5. CDR1 SEHNR and CDR2 FQNEAQ come from the germline V gene (reference sequence). The CDR3 loop spans 15 amino acids. In DNA form, the CDR3 reads TGTGCCAGCAGCGTCGTTAGCGGGAGCTCCTACGAGCAGTACTTC. This sequence encodes CASSVVSGSSYEQYF.

The chain has TRBV21-1 and TRBJ2-1. TRBV21-1 is deemed a pseudogene. The CDR3 is 10 residues long. CDR3 region: CASRTSEQFF. The CDR3 region has the DNA TGTGCCAGCAGGACGAGTGAGCAGTTCTTC.

The genes are TRBV3-1 (or the pseudogene TRBV3-2) and TRBJ2-3; 10 nucleotides agree with TRBD1. Trimming removed 1 base from V and 4 bases from J; junction bases left unmatched: 2. The CDR3 loop spans 15 amino acids. CDR1 is LGHDT, CDR2 YNNKEL, per germline (reference sequence). The CDR3 spells CASSQGQGAADTQYF. The CDR3 region has the DNA TGTGCCAGCAGCCAAGGACAGGGGGCAGCAGATACGCAGTATTTT.